Detailed here is one T cell receptor beta chain. Its antigen remains unknown. TCRdb re-called the 5' RACE reads through MiXCR, storing one row per CDR3 protein. This sample carries hundreds of thousands of distinct CDR3 sequences, about a tenth of them seen once, and the ten largest clones take 5% to 6%. These data originate in a study of identical twins. With 4 bases removed from V and 4 bases from J, the gap between germline ends came to 12 bases. The CDR3 is 13 amino acids. CDR1 and CDR2 (germline): SGHKS, YYEKEE (reference sequence). Overall study findings and caveats: Twin pairs' shared out-of-frame alpha sequences were enriched in low generation probability.

The chain employs TRBV5-5 and TRBJ2-7; D remains unclear. Source material: memory (CD45RO+) T cells sorted from blood. The clonotype comes from a woman aged 18 to 35 in good health. Here the CDR3 DNA reads TGTGCCAGCAGCACCTCCGTCCTGTACGAGCAGTACTTC. As protein: CASSTSVLYEQYF.